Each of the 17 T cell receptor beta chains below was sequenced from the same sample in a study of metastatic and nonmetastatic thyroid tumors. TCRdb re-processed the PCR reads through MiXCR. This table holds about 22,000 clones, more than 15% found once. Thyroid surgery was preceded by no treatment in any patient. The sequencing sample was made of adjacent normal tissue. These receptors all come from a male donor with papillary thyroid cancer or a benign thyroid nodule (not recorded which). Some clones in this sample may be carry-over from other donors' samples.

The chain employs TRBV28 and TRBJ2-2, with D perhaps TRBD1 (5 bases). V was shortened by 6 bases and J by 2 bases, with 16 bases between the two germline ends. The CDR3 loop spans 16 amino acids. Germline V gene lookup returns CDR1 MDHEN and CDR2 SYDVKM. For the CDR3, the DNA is TGTGCCAGCAGCCCCTCCGCAGGGCGAAACACCGGGGAGCTGTTTTTT. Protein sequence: CASSPSAGRNTGELFF.

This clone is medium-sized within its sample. The CDR3 coding sequence is TGTGCCAGCAGTTTATACAGGGACACTGAAGCTTTCTTT. Its translation is CASSLYRDTEAFF. The V call is TRBV12-3 or TRBV12-4, the J call TRBJ1-1; TRBD1 might be the D (6 bases). There are 13 residues in the CDR3. V was clipped by 2 bases and J by 3 bases, with 7 bases between them.

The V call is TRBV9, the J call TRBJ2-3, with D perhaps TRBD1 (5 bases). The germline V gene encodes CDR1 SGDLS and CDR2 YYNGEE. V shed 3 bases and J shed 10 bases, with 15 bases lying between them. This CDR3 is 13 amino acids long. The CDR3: CASSAYDRYAQYF. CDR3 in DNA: TGTGCCAGCAGCGCCTACGACAGATATGCGCAGTATTTT.

CDR3 nucleotide sequence: TGTGCCAGTCGTGACGGGGAGCTGTTTTTT. Protein: CASRDGELFF. The J gene is TRBJ2-2, the V gene TRBV6-2 or TRBV6-3, with no clear D. Germline V gene data show CDR1 as MNHEY and CDR2 as SVGEGT. CDR3 length: 10 amino acids. Trimming took off 9 bases at V and 7 bases at J, with 6 bases between the two ends.

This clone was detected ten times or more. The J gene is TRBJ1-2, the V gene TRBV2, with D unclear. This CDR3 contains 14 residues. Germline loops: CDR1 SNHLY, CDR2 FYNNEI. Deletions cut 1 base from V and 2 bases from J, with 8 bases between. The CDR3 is CASSEGIPNYGYTF. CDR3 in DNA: TGTGCCAGCAGTGAAGGTATACCCAACTATGGCTACACCTTC.

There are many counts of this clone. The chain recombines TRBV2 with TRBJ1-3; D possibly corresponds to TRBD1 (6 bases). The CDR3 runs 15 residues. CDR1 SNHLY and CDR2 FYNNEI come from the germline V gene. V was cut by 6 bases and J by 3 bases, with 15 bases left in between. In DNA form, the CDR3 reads TGTGCCAGCAGCAGGCCGGGGGCAGATGGAAACACCATATATTTT. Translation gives CASSRPGADGNTIYF.

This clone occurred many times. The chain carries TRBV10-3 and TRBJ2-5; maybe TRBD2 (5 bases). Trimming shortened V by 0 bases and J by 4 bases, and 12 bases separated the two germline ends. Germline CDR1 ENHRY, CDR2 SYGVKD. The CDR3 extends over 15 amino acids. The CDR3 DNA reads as TGTGCCATCAGTGAGTCCGGGGTGGGGAGAGAGACCCAGTACTTC. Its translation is CAISESGVGRETQYF.

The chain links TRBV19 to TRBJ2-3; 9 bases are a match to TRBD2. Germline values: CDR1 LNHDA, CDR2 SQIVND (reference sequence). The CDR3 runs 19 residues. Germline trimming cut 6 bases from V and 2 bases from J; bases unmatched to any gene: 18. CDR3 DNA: TGTGCCAGTAGACCGGGGACTAGCTGTAGATTTAGAAACACAGATACGCAGTATTTT. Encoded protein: CASRPGTSCRFRNTDTQYF.

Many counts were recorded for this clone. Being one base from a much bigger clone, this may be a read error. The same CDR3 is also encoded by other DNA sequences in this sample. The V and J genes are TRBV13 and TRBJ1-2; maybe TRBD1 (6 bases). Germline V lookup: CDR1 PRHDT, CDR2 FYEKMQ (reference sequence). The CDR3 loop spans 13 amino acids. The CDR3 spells CASSTGGNYGYTF. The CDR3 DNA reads TGCGCCAGCAGTACCGGGGGCAACTATGGCTACACCTTC. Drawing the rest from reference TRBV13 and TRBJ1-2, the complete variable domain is AAGVIQSPRHLIKEKRETATLKCYPIPRHDTVYWYQQGPGQDPQFLISFYEKMQSDKGSIPDRFSAQQFSDYHSELNMSSLELGDSALYFCASSTGGNYGYTFGSGTRLTVV.

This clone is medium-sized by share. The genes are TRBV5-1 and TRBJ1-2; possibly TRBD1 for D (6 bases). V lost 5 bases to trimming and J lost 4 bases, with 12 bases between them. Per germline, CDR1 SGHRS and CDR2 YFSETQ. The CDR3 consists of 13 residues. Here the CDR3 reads CASRSGDRYGYTF. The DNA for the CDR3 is TGCGCCAGCAGGTCAGGGGATCGCTATGGCTACACCTTC.

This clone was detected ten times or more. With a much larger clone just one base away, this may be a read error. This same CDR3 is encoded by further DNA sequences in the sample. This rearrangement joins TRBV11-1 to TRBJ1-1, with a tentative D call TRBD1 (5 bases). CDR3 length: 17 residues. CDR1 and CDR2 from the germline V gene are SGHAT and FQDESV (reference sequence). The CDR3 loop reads CASSLAGFDSSNTEAFF. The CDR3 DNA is TGTGCCAGCAGCTTAGCGGGCTTCGACAGCTCGAACACTGAAGCCTTCTTT.

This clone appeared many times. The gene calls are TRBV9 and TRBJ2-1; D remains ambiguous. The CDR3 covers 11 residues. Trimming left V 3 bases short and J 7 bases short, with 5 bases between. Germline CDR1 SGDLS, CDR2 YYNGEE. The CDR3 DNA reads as TGTGCCAGCAGCGCCGGGAATGAGCAGTTCTTC. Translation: CASSAGNEQFF.

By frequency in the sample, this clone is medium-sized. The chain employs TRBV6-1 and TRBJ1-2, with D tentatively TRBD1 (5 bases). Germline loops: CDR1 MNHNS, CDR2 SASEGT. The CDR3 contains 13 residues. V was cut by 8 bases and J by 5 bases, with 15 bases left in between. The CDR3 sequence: CASGDPGPYGYTF. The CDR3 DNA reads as TGTGCCAGCGGGGACCCGGGCCCTTATGGCTACACCTTC.

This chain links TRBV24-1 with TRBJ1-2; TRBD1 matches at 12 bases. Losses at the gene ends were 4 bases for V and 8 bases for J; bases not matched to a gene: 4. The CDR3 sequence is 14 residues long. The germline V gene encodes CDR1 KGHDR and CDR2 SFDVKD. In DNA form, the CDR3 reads TGTGCCACCAGTGACACCGGGACAGGGGGCGGCTACACCTTC. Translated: CATSDTGTGGGYTF.

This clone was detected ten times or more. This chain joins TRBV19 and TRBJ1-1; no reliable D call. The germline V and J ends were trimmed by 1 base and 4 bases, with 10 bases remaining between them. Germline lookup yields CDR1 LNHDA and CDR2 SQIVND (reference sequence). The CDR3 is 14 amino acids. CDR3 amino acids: CASSIVAGSTEAFF. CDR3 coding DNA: TGTGCCAGTAGTATAGTAGCCGGGAGCACTGAAGCTTTCTTT. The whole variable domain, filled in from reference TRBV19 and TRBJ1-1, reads DGGITQSPKYLFRKEGQNVTLSCEQNLNHDAMYWYRQDPGQGLRLIYYSQIVNDFQKGDIAEGYSVSREKKESFPLTVTSAQKNPTAFYLCASSIVAGSTEAFFGQGTRLTVV.

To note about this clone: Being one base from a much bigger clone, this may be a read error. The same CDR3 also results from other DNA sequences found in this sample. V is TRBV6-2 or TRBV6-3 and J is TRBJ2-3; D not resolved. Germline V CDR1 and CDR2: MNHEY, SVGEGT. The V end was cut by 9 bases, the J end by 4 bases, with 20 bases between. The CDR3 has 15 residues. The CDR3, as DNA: TGTGCCAGTAGTCAAATGACCCGTGTCGCAGATACGCAGTATTTT. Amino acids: CASSQMTRVADTQYF.

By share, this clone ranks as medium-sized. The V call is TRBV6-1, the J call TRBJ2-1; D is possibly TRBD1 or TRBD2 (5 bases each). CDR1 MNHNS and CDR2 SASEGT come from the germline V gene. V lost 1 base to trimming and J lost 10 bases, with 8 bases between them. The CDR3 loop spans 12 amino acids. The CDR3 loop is CASSEGGYEQFF. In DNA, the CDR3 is TGTGCCAGCAGTGAAGGGGGGTACGAGCAGTTCTTC.